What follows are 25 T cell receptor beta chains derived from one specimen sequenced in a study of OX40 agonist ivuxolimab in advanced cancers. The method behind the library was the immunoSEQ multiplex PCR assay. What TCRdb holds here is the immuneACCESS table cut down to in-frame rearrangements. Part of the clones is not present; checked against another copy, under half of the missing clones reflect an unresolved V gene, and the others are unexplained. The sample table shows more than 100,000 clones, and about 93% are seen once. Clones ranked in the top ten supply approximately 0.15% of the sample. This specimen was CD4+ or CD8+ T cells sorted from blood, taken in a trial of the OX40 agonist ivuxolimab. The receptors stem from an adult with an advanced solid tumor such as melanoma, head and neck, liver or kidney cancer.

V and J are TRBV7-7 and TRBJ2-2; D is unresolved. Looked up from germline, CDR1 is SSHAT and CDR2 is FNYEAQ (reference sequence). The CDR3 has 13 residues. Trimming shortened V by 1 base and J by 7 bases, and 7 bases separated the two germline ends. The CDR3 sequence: CASSLVGRGELFF. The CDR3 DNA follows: TGTGCCAGCAGCTTAGTGGGCCGCGGGGAGCTGTTTTTT.

This CDR3 reads CASSSRQLNYGYTF. The CDR3 region has the DNA TGTGCCAGCAGTTCCAGACAGTTAAACTATGGCTACACCTTC. This chain connects TRBV28 to TRBJ1-2, with D perhaps matching TRBD1 (5 bases). The germline CDR1 and CDR2 sequences are MDHEN and SYDVKM. The germline V and J ends were trimmed by 4 bases and 2 bases, with 11 bases remaining between them. The CDR3 is 14 amino acids.

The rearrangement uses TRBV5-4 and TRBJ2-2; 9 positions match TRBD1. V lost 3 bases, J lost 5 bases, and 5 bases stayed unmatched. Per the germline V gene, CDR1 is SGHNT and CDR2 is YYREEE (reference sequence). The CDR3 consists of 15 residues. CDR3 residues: CASSWGQGRTGELFF. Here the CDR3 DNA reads TGTGCCAGCAGCTGGGGACAGGGAAGAACCGGGGAGCTGTTTTTT.

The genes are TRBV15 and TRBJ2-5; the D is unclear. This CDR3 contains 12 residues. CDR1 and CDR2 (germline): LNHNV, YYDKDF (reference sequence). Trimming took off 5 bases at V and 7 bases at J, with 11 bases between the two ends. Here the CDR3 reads CATSPNAWTQYF. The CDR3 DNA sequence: TGTGCCACCAGCCCAAACGCTTGGACCCAGTACTTC.

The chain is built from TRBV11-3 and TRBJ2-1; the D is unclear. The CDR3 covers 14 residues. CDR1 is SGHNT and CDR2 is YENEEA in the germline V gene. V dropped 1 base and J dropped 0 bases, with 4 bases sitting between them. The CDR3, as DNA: TGTGCCAGCAGCTTAGCCTCCTCCTACAATGAGCAGTTCTTC. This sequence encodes CASSLASSYNEQFF.

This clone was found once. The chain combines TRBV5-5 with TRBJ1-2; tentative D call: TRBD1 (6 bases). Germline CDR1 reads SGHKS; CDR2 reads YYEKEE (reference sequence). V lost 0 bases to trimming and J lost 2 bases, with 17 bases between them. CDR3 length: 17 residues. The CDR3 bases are TGTGCCAGCAGCTTGGTGCCCCGGGACAACAAAAACTATGGCTACACCTTC. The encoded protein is CASSLVPRDNKNYGYTF. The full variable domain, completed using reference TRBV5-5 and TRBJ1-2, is DAGVTQSPTHLIKTRGQQVTLRCSPISGHKSVSWYQQVLGQGPQFIFQYYEKEERGRGNFPDRFSARQFPNYSSELNVNALLLGDSALYLCASSLVPRDNKNYGYTFGSGTRLTVV.

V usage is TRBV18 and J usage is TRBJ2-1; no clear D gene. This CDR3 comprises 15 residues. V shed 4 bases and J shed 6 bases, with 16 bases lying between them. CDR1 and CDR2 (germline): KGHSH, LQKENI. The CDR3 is CASSRSVGRSNEQFF. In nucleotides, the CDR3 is TGTGCCAGCTCACGTTCGGTGGGCAGGAGCAATGAGCAGTTCTTC.

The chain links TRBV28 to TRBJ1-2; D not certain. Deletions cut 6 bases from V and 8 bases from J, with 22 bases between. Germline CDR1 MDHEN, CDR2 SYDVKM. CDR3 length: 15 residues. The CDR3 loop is CASSLGPPLEDGYTF. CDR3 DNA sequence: TGTGCCAGCAGCCTAGGCCCCCCCCTCGAAGACGGCTACACCTTC.

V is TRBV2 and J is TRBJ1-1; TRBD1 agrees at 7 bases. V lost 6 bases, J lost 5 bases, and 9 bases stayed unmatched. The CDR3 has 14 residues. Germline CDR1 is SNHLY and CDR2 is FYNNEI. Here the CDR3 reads CASSHRWDRTEAFF. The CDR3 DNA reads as TGTGCCAGCAGCCACAGATGGGACAGAACTGAAGCTTTCTTT.

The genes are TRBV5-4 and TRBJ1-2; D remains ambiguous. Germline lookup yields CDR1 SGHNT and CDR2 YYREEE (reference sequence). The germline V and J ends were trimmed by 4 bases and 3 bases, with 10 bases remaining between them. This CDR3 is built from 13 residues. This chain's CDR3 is CASSQLSDYGYTF. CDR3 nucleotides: TGTGCCAGCAGCCAACTGTCCGACTATGGCTACACCTTC.

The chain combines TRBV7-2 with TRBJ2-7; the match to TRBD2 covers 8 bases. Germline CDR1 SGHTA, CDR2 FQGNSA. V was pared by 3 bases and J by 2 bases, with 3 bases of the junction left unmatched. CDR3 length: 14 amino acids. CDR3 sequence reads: CASSLERGTYEQYF. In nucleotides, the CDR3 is TGTGCCAGCAGCTTGGAGCGGGGGACCTACGAGCAGTACTTC.

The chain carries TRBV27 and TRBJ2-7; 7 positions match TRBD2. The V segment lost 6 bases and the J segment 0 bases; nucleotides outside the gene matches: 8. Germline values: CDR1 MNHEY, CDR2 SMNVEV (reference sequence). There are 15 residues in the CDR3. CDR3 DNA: TGTGCCAGCAGGCGCGGGAGCGGGGCCTCCTACGAGCAGTACTTC. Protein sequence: CASRRGSGASYEQYF.

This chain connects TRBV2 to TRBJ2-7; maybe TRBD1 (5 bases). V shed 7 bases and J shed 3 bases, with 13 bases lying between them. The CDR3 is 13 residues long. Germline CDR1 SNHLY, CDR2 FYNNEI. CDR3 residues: CASTQGYYYEQYF. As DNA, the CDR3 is TGTGCCAGCACCCAGGGATACTACTACGAGCAGTACTTC.

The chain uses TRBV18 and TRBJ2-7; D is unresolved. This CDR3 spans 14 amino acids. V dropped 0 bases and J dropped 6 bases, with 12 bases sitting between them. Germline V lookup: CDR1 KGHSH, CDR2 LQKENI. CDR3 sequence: CASSPPYPESEQYF. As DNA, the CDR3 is TGTGCCAGCTCACCACCCTACCCCGAGTCCGAGCAGTACTTC.

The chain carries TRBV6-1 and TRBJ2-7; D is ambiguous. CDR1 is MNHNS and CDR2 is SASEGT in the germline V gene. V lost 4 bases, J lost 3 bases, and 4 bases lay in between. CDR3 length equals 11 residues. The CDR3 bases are TGTGCCAGCAGTGGATACTACGAGCAGTACTTC. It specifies CASSGYYEQYF.

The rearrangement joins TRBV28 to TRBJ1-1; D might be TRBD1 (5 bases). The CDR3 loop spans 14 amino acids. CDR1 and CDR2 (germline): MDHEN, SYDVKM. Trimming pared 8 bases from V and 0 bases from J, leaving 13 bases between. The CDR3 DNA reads TGTGCCAGCCCACCGGGACGGGTGAACACTGAAGCTTTCTTT. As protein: CASPPGRVNTEAFF. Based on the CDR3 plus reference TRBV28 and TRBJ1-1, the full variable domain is DVKVTQSSRYLVKRTGEKVFLECVQDMDHENMFWYRQDPGLGLRLIYFSYDVKMKEKGDIPEGYSVSREKKERFSLILESASTNQTSMYLCASPPGRVNTEAFFGQGTRLTVV.

The CDR3 region has the DNA TGCACCAGCAGCCAGCCCCGCGCCTATCCCAGGGAGACCCAGTACTTC. It codes for CTSSQPRAYPRETQYF. V gene TRBV1 combines with J gene TRBJ2-5; the tabulated D call, TRBD1, remains unverified against the DNA. TRBV1 is labeled a pseudogene. CDR3 size: 16 residues.

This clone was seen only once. CDR3 sequence (DNA): TGTGCCAGCAGCTCGGACAGTATGAACACTGAAGCTTTCTTT. It specifies CASSSDSMNTEAFF. V usage is TRBV7-9 and J usage is TRBJ1-1, with D possibly TRBD1 on 6 matching bases. CDR1 is SEHNR, CDR2 FQNEAQ, per germline (reference sequence). This CDR3 has 14 amino acids. V lost 4 bases and J lost 0, with 9 bases in between. Looking up the rest from reference TRBV7-9 and TRBJ1-1 gives the full variable domain: DTGVSQNPRHKITKRGQNVTFRCDPISEHNRLYWYRQTLGQGPEFLTYFQNEAQLEKSRLLSDRFSAERPKGSFSTLEIQRTEQGDSAMYLCASSSDSMNTEAFFGQGTRLTVV.

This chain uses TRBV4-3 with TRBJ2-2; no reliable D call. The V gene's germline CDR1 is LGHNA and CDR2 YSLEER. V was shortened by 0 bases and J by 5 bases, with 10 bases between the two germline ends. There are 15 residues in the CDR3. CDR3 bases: TGCGCCAGCAGCCAAGATATCCTGGGAACCGGGGAGCTGTTTTTT. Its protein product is CASSQDILGTGELFF.

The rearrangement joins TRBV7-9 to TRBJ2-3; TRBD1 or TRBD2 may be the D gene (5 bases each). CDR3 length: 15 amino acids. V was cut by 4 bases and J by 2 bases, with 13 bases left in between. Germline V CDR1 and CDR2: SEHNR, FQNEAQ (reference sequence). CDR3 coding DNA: TGTGCCAGCAGCTACCGGGACGGAGTCACAGATACGCAGTATTTT. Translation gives CASSYRDGVTDTQYF.

DNA for the CDR3: TGTGCCAGCAGCTTTCAGGAGTACAATGAGCAGTTCTTC. Translation gives CASSFQEYNEQFF. V and J are TRBV7-6 and TRBJ2-1; D uncertain. The CDR3 totals 13 residues. Trimming took off 3 bases at V and 4 bases at J, with 7 bases between the two ends. Germline V gives CDR1 SGHVS, CDR2 FNYEAQ.

The CDR3 DNA is TGTGCCAGCCGAAGACAGGGGCAGTTCGCGAACACCGGGGAGCTGTTTTTT. Translated, it gives CASRRQGQFANTGELFF. The J gene is TRBJ2-2, the V gene TRBV5-6, with 8 positions matching TRBD1. The V gene end was trimmed by 7 bases and the J gene end by 0 bases; junction bases not matched to a gene: 11. Germline CDR1 reads SGHDT; CDR2 reads YYEEEE. The length of the CDR3 is 17 residues.

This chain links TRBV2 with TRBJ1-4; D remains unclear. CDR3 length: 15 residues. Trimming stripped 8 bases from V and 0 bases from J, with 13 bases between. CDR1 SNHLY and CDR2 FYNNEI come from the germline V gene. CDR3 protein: CASATRAPTNEKLFF. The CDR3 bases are TGTGCCAGCGCCACGAGGGCACCAACTAATGAAAAACTGTTTTTT.

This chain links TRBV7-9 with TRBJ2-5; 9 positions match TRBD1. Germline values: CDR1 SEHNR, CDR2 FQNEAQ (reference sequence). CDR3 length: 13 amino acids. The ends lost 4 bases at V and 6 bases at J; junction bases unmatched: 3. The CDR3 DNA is TGTGCCAGCAGCTCCGGACAGGGGCAGACCCAGTACTTC. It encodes CASSSGQGQTQYF.

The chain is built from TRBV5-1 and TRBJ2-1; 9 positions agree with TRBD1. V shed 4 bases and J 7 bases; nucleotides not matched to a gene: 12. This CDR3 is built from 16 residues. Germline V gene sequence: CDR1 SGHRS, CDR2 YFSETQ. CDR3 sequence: CASSLTGQGVWNEQFF. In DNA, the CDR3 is TGCGCCAGCAGCCTGACGGGACAGGGTGTCTGGAATGAGCAGTTCTTC.